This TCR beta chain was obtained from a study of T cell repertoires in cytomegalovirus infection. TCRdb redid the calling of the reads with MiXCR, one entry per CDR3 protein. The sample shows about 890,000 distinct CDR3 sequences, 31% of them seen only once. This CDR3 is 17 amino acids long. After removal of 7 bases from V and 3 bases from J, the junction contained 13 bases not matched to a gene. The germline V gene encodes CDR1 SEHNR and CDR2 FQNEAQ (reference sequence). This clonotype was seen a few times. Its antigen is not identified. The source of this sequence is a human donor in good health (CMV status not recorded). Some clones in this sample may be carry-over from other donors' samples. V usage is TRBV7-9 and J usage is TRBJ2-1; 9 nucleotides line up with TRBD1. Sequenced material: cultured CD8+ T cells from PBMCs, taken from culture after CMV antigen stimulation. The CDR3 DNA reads TGTGCCAGCACCTATTCTCATCGACAGGGGGACTACAATGAGCAGTTCTTC. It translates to CASTYSHRQGDYNEQFF.